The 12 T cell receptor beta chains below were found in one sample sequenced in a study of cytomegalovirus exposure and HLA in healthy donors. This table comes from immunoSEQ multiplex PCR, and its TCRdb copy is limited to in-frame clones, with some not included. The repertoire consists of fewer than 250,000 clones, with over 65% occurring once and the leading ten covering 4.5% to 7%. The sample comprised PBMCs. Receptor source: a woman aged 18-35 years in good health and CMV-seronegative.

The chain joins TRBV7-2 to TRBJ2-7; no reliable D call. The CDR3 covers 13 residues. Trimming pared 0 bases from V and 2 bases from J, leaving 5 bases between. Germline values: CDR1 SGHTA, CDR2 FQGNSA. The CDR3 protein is CASSLAPTYEQYF. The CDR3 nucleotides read TGTGCCAGCAGCTTAGCCCCCACCTACGAGCAGTACTTC.

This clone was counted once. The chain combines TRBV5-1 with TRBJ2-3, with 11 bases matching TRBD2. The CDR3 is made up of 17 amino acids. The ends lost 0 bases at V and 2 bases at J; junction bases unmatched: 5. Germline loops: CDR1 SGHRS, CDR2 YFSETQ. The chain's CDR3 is CASSLGIAGGPTDTQYF. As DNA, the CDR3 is TGCGCCAGCAGCTTGGGGATAGCGGGAGGGCCCACAGATACGCAGTATTTT.

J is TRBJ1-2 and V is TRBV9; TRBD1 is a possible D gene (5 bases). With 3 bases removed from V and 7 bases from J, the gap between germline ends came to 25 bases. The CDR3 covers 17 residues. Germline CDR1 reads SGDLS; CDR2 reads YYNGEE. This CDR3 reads CASSGPKSTPGSGGYTF. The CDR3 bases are TGTGCCAGCAGCGGACCTAAATCCACTCCAGGGTCGGGTGGCTACACCTTC.

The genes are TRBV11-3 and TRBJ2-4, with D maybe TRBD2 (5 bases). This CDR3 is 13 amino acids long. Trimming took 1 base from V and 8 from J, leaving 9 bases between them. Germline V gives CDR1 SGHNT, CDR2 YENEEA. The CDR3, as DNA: TGTGCCAGCAGCTTAGGGACTGGGGACATTCAGTACTTC. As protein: CASSLGTGDIQYF. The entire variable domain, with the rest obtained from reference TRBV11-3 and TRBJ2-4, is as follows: EAGVVQSPRYKIIEKKQPVAFWCNPISGHNTLYWYLQNLGQGPELLIRYENEEAVDDSQLPKDRFSAERLKGVDSTLKIQPAELGDSAVYLCASSLGTGDIQYFGAGTRLSVL.

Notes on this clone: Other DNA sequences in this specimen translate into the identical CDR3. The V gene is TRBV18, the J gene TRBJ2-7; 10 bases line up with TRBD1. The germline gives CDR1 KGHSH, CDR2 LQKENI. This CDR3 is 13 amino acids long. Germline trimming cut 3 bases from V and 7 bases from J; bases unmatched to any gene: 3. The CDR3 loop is CASSPGTGAEQYF. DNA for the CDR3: TGTGCCAGCTCACCCGGGACAGGGGCAGAGCAGTACTTC.

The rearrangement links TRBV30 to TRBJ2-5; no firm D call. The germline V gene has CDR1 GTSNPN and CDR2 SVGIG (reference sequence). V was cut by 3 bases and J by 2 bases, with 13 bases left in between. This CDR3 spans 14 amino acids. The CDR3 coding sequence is TGTGCCTGGAGCCATCCTGGGGATCAAGAGACCCAGTACTTC. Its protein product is CAWSHPGDQETQYF.

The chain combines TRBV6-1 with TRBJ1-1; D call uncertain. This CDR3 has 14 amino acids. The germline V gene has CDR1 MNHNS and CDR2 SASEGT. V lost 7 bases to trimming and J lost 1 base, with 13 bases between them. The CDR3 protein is CASTPRRRNTEAFF. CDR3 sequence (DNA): TGTGCCAGCACCCCGCGGCGCAGGAACACTGAAGCTTTCTTT.

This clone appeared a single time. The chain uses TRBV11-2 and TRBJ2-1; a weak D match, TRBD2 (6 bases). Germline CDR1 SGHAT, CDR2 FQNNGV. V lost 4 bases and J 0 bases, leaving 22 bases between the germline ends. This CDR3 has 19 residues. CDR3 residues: CASSSLGVGLPSSYNEQFF. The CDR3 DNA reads TGTGCCAGCAGCTCGCTAGGTGTGGGACTCCCGAGCTCCTACAATGAGCAGTTCTTC.

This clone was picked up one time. The CDR3: CASSQGGGAFF. The DNA of the CDR3 is TGTGCCAGCAGCCAAGGAGGGGGAGCTTTCTTT. V usage is TRBV14 and J usage is TRBJ1-1; D may be TRBD1 (6 bases). The ends were cut back, 1 base at V and 10 bases at J, with 7 bases in the middle. The CDR3 consists of 11 residues. Looked up from germline, CDR1 is SGHDN and CDR2 is FVKESK.

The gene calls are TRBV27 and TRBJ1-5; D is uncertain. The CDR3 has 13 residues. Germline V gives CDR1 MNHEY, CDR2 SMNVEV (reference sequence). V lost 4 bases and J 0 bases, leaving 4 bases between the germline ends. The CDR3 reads CASSYGSNQPQHF. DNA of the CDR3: TGTGCCAGCAGTTACGGTAGCAATCAGCCCCAGCATTTT.

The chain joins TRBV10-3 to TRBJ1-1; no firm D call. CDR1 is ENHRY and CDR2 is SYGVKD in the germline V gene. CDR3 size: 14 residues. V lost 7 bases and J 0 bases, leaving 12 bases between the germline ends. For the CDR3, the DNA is TGTGCCATCAATCCCGGGGAGATGAACACTGAAGCTTTCTTT. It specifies CAINPGEMNTEAFF.

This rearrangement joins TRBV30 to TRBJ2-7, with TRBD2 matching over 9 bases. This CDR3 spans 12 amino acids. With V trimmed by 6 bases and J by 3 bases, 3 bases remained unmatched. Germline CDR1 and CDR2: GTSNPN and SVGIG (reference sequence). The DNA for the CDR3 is TGTGCCTGTCGCGGGAGGGGCTACGAGCAGTACTTC. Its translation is CACRGRGYEQYF.